This TCR beta chain was identified during a study of cytomegalovirus exposure and HLA in healthy donors. PCR was performed using 60 Vbeta and 13 Jbeta primers. Some clones are missing from TCRdb's copy, which holds only in-frame ones; the method was immunoSEQ multiplex PCR. The table shows some 170,000 clones, with about four fifths occurring only once. In regard to this clone: Its target is not known.

Study-level points and caveats: One later analysis reportedly identified an Asian-associated ancestry cluster that showed fewer N-insertions than the 666-donor mean. An assumption of roughly uniform sequencing depth across donors underlay the presence/absence analyses.

This CDR3 comprises 14 residues. Germline V gene data show CDR1 as SGHTA and CDR2 as FQGNSA. Trimming removed 5 bases from V and 3 bases from J, with 10 bases in between. The chain carries TRBV7-2 and TRBJ1-4, with D perhaps matching TRBD1 (5 bases). The sequencing sample was made of PBMCs. This clonotype was sampled from a woman between 18 and 29 years old in good health and CMV-seropositive. In nucleotides, the CDR3 is TGTGCCAGCAGCAGGTGGGGGGCTAATGAAAAACTGTTTTTT. Residues: CASSRWGANEKLFF. Looking up the rest from reference TRBV7-2 and TRBJ1-4 gives the full variable domain: GAGVSQSPSNKVTEKGKDVELRCDPISGHTALYWYRQSLGQGLEFLIYFQGNSAPDKSGLPSDRFSAERTGGSVSTLTIQRTQQEDSAVYLCASSRWGANEKLFFGSGTQLSVL.